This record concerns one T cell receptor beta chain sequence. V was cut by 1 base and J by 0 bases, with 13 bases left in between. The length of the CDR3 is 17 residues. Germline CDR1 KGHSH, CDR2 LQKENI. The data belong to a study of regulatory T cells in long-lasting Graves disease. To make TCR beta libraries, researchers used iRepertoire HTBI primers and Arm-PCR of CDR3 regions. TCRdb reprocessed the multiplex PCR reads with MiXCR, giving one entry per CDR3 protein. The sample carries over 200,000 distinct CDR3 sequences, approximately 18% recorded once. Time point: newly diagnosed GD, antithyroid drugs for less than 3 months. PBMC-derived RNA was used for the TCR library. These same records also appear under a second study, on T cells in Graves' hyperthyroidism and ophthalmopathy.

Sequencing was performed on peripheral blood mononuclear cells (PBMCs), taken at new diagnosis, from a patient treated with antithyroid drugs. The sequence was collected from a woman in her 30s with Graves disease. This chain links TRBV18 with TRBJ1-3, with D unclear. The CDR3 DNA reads TGTGCCAGCTCACCACGGGTGGGTAGAATCTCTGGAAACACCATATATTTT. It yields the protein CASSPRVGRISGNTIYF.